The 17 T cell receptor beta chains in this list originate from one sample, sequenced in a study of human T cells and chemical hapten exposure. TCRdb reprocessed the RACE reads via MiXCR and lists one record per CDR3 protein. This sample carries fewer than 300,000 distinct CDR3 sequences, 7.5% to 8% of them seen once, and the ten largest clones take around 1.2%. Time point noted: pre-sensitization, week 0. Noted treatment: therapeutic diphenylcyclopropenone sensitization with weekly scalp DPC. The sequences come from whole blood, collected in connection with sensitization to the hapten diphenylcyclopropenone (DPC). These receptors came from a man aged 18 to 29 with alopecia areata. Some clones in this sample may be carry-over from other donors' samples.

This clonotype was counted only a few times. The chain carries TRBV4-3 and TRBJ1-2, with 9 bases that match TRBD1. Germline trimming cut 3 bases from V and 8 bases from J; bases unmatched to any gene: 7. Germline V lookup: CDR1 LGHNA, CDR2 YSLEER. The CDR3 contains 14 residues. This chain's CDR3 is CASSHVLQGAGYTF. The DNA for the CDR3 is TGCGCCAGCAGCCACGTACTACAGGGGGCAGGCTACACCTTC.

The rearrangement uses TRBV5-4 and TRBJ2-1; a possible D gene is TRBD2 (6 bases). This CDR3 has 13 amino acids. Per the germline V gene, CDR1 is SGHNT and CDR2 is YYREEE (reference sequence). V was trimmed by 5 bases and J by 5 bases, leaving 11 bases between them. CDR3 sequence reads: CASRAGSNNEQFF. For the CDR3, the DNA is TGTGCCAGCAGAGCCGGGAGCAACAATGAGCAGTTCTTC.

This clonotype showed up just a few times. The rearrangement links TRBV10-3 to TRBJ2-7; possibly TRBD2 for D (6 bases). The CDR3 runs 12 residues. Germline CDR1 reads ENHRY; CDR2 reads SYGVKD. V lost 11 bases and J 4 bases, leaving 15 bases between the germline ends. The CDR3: CALPGLTYEQYF. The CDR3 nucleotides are TGTGCCTTACCGGGACTGACGTACGAGCAGTACTTC.

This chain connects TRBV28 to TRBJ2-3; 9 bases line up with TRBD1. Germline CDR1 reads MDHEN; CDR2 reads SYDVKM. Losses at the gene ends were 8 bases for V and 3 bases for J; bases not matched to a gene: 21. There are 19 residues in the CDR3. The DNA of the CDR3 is TGTGCCAGCGACACCTTAAAACTAACAGGGGGCGGGTCGACAGATACGCAGTATTTT. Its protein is CASDTLKLTGGGSTDTQYF. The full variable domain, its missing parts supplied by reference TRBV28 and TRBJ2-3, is DVKVTQSSRYLVKRTGEKVFLECVQDMDHENMFWYRQDPGLGLRLIYFSYDVKMKEKGDIPEGYSVSREKKERFSLILESASTNQTSMYLCASDTLKLTGGGSTDTQYFGPGTRLTVL.

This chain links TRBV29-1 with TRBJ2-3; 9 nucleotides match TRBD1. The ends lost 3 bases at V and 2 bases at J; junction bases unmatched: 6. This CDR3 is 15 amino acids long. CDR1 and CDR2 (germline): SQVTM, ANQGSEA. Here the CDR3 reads CSVEGQGHTTDTQYF. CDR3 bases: TGCAGCGTTGAGGGACAGGGCCACACCACAGATACGCAGTATTTT.

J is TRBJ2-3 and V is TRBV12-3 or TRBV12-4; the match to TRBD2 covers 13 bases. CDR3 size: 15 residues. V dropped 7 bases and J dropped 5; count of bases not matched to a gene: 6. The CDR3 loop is CASTVGTSGVDTQYF. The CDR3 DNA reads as TGTGCCAGCACCGTAGGGACTAGCGGGGTAGATACGCAGTATTTT.

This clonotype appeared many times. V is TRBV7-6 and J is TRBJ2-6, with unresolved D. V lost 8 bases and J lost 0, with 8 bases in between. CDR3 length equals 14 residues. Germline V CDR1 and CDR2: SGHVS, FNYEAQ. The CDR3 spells CASCPPSGANVLTF. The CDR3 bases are TGTGCCAGCTGCCCCCCCTCTGGGGCCAACGTCCTGACTTTC.

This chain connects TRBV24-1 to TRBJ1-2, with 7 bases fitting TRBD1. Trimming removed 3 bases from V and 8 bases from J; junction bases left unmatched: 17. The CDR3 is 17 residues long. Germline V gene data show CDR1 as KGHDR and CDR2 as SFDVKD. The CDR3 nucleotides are TGTGCCACCAGTGATAGGGAGACAGGGAGACTCGGATGGGGCTACACCTTC. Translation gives CATSDRETGRLGWGYTF.

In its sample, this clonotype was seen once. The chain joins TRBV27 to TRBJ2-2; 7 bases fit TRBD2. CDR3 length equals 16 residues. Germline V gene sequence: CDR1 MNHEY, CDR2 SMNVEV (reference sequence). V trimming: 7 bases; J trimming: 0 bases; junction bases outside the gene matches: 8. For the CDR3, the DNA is TGTGCCAGCATGGGGTGGGGGACTACGAACACCGGGGAGCTGTTTTTT. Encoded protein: CASMGWGTTNTGELFF.

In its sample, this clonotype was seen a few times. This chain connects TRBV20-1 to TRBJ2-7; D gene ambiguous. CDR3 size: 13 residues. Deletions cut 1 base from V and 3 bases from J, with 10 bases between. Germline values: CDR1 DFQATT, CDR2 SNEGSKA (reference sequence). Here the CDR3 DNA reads TGCAGTGCTAGAGCCTCTACGGGCTACGAGCAGTACGTC. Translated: CSARASTGYEQYV.

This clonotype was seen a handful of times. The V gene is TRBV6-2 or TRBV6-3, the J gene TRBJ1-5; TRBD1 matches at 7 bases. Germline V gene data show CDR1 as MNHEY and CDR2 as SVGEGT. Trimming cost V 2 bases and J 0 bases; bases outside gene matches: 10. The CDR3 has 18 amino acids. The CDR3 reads CASSYTNRDSYSNQPQHF. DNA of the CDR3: TGTGCCAGCAGTTACACAAACCGGGACAGCTATAGCAATCAGCCCCAGCATTTT.

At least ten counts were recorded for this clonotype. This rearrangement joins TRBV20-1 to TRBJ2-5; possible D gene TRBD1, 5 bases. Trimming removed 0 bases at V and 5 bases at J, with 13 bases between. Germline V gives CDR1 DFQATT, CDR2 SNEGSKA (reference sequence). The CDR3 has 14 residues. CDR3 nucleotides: TGCAGTGCTAGAGATACACGCAGGGTGGAGACCCAGTACTTC. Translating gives CSARDTRRVETQYF.

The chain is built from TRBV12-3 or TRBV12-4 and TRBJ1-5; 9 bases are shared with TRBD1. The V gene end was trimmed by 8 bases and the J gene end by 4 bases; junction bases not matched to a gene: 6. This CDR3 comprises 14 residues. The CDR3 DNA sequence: TGTGCCAGCGGGAGGGACAGGGTGAATCAGCCCCAGCATTTT. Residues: CASGRDRVNQPQHF.

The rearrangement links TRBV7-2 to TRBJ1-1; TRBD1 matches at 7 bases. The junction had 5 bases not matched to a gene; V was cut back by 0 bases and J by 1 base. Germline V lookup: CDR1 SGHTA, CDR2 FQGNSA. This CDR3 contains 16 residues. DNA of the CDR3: TGTGCCAGCAGCTTAGCCGCCGGGACAGAGAACACTGAAGCTTTCTTT. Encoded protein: CASSLAAGTENTEAFF.

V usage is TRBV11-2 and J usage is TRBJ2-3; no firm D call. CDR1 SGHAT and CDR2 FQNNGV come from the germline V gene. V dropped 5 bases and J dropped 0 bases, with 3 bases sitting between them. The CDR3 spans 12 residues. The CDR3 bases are TGTGCCAGCAGCAAGAGCACAGATACGCAGTATTTT. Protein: CASSKSTDTQYF. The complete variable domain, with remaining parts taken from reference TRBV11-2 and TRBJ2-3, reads EAGVAQSPRYKIIEKRQSVAFWCNPISGHATLYWYQQILGQGPKLLIQFQNNGVVDDSQLPKDRFSAERLKGVDSTLKIQPAKLEDSAVYLCASSKSTDTQYFGPGTRLTVL.

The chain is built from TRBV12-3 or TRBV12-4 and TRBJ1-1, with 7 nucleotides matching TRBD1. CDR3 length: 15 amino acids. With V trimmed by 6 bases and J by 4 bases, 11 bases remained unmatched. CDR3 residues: CASSPNRGWSTEAFF. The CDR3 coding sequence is TGTGCCAGCAGCCCCAACAGGGGATGGAGCACTGAAGCTTTCTTT.

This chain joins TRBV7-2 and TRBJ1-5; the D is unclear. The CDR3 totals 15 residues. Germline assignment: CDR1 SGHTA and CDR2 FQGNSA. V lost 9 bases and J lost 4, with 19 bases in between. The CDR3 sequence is CARTLLMARNQPQHF. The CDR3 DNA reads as TGTGCCAGAACCTTGCTTATGGCCAGAAATCAGCCCCAGCATTTT. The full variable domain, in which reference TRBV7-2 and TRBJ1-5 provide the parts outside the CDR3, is GAGVSQSPSNKVTEKGKDVELRCDPISGHTALYWYRQSLGQGLEFLIYFQGNSAPDKSGLPSDRFSAERTGGSVSTLTIQRTQQEDSAVYLCARTLLMARNQPQHFGDGTRLSIL.